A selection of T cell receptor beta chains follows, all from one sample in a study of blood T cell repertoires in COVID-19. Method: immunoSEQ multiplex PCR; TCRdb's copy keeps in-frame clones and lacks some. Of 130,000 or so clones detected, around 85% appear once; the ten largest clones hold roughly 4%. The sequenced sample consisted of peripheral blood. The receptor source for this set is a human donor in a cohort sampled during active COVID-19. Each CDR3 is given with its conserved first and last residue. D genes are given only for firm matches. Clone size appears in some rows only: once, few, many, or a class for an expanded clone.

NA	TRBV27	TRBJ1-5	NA	TGTGCCAGCAGTCCAAACCCGCCAGGCGCGGGGCAGCCCCAGCATTTT	CASSPNPPGAGQPQHF
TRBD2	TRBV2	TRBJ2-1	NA	TGTGCCAGCCTGAGCGGGGGGGCAGGGAATGAGCAGTTCTTC	CASLSGGAGNEQFF
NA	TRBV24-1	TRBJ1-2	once	TGTGCCACCAGTGATGAACGGCAGGGTGGAAGGAATGGCTACACCTTC	CATSDERQGGRNGYTF
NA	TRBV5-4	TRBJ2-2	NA	TGTGCCAGCAGCTTAGGCGGGATAAACACCGGGGAGCTGTTTTTT	CASSLGGINTGELFF
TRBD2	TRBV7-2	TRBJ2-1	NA	TGTGCCAGCAGCTTTAGCGGGAGGGCCTCGGGCCACAATGAGCAGTTCTTC	CASSFSGRASGHNEQFF
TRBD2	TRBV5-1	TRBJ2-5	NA	TGCGCCAGCAGCCCACCGGGACTAGCTAGTGGAGAGTACTTC	CASSPPGLASGEYF
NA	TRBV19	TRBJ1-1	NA	TGTGCCAGTGCCGTGGGGGGAGCAAACACTGAAGCTTTCTTT	CASAVGGANTEAFF
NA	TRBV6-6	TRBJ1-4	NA	TGTGCCAGCAGTCAACCCGGGGTGAGGGGGGAAAAACTGTTTTTT	CASSQPGVRGEKLFF
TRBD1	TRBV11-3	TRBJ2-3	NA	TGTGCCAGCAGCCCAAAGGACAGGGGATACACAGATACGCAGTATTTT	CASSPKDRGYTDTQYF
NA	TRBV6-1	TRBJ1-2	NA	TGTGCCAGCAGTGATGGACGGGGAAGTCCGATCTATGGCTACACCTTC	CASSDGRGSPIYGYTF
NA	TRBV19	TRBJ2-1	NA	TGTGCCAGTACAGATGCGGGGGCCTCCTACAATGAGCAGTTCTTC	CASTDAGASYNEQFF
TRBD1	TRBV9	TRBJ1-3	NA	TGTGCCAGCAGCGCTTCTTTGGGACAGGGGGTAGGGAACACCATATATTTT	CASSASLGQGVGNTIYF
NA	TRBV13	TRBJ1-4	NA	TGTGCCAGCAGAGGGGGACGGACAACTAATGAAAAACTGTTTTTT	CASRGGRTTNEKLFF
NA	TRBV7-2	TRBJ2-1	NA	TGTGCCAGCAGCTTAGCGGGAGGCAACTACAATGAGCAGTTCTTC	CASSLAGGNYNEQFF
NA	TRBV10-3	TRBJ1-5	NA	TGTGCCATCAGTGAAGTTGAGAATAGCAATCAGCCCCAGCATTTT	CAISEVENSNQPQHF
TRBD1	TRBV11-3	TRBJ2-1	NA	TGTGCCTCCCGGGGACAGGGGTCCGATGAGCAGTTCTTC	CASRGQGSDEQFF
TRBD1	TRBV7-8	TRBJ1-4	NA	TGTGCCAGCAGCTCGGACAGGGTTCCTCATAATGAAAAACTGTTTTTT	CASSSDRVPHNEKLFF
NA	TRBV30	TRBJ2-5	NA	TGTGCCTGGAAGTGGGCCGAGACCCAGTACTTC	CAWKWAETQYF
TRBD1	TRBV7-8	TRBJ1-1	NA	TGTGCCAGCTGTTCGTCCACAGGGGCTAACACTGAAGCTTTCTTT	CASCSSTGANTEAFF
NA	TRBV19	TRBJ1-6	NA	TGTGCCAGTAGTATAGATCAGACAGGTTTAAATTCACCCCTCCACTTT	CASSIDQTGLNSPLHF
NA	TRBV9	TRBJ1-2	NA	TGTGCCAGCAGCGTAGCTACGGGGAGCGGGGCCCGGCGGGGCTACACCTTC	CASSVATGSGARRGYTF
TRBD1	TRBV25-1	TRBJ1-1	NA	TGTGCCAGCAGTGACCGGACAGGGGTTTCTGAAGCTTTCTTT	CASSDRTGVSEAFF
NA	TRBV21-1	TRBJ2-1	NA	TGTGCCAGCATCAACGTGGGGGGTGAAGAGGACCCCTACAATGAGCAGTTCTTC	CASINVGGEEDPYNEQFF
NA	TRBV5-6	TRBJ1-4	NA	TGTGCCAGCAGCTTAGGAGGGGATGAAAAACTGTTTTTT	CASSLGGDEKLFF
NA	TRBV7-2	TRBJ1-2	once	TGTGCCAGCAGCTCCCAGGGTGCAGGGCTCGCCCTAGGTGGCTACACCTTC	CASSSQGAGLALGGYTF
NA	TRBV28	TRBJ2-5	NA	TGTGCCAGCAGTCCCCCCCTCTCAGTGAAGACCCAGTACTTC	CASSPPLSVKTQYF
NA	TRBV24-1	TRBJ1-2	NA	TGTGCCACCAGTGATCCTAACAGGGTCTATGGCTACACCTTC	CATSDPNRVYGYTF
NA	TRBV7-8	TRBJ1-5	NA	TGTGCCAGCAGCAGGAGGGGAGATCAGCCCCAGCATTTT	CASSRRGDQPQHF
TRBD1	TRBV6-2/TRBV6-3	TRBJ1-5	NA	TGTGCCAGCAGTGCACAGGGGGCGCGAAGCAATCAGCCCCAGCATTTT	CASSAQGARSNQPQHF
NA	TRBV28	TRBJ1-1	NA	TGTGCCACCAACCGGGGGGGGACTGAAGCTTTCTTT	CATNRGGTEAFF
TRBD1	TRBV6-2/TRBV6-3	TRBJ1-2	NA	TGTGCCAGCAGTTTTGCAGGGGGAGGTGGCTACACCTTC	CASSFAGGGGYTF
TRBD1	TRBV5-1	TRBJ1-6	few	TGCGCCAGCAGCTTGGTTGGGACAGGGAATAATTCACCCCTCCACTTT	CASSLVGTGNNSPLHF
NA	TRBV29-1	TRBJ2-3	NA	TGCAGCGTGGCCCCAACAGATACGCAGTATTTT	CSVAPTDTQYF
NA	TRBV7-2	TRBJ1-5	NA	TGTGCCAGCAGCTTAGGGGGGGGGCGCAACAATCAGCCCCAGCATTTT	CASSLGGGRNNQPQHF
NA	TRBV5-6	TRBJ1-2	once	TGTGCCAGCATCGGGGGTGAAGGCTACACCTTC	CASIGGEGYTF
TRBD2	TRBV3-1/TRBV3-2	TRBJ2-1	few	TGTGCCAGCAGCCAAGTTCAGGGACTAGCGGGGGGGTTAGATGAGCAGTTCTTC	CASSQVQGLAGGLDEQFF
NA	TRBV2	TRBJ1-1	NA	TGTGCCAGCAGGCGTCGGGGTAGCCGAGCTTTCTTT	CASRRRGSRAFF
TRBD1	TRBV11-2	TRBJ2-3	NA	TGTGCCAGCAGCTTAGAGAGGGGGCGTGCAGATACGCAGTATTTT	CASSLERGRADTQYF
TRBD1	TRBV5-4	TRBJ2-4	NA	TGTGCCAGCAGCTTGCTGGGACAGGCTGATTTTGACAAAAACATTCAGTACTTC	CASSLLGQADFDKNIQYF
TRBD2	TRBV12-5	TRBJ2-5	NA	TGTGCTAGTGGTTTAAGCCGACTAGCGGGCCCTCGACCCCAAGGGACCCAGTACTTC	CASGLSRLAGPRPQGTQYF
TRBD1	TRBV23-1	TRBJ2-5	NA	TGCGCCAGCAGTCAATCGGGACAGCCCCAAGAGACCCAGTACTTC	CASSQSGQPQETQYF
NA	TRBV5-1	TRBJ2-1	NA	TGCGCCAGCAACGTAGCGACCTTACCTGGTGGTGAGCAGTTCTTC	CASNVATLPGGEQFF
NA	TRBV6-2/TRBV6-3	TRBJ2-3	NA	TGTGCCAGCAGTTACCCGGGGGGCCCGTACACAGATACGCAGTATTTT	CASSYPGGPYTDTQYF
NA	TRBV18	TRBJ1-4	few	TGTGCCAGCTCACCACTGGCTTACCGGGCTAATGAAAAACTGTTTTTT	CASSPLAYRANEKLFF
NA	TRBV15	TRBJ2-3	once	TGTGCCACCAGCAGACCCGGGATTACAGATACGCAGTATTTT	CATSRPGITDTQYF
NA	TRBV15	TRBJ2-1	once	TGTGCCACCAGCAGACAAATGGGCGGGAACGAGCAGTTCTTC	CATSRQMGGNEQFF
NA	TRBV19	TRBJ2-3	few	TGTGCCAGTAGCACCCCCGGGGGGCCAAAAGGCGCAGATACGCAGTATTTT	CASSTPGGPKGADTQYF
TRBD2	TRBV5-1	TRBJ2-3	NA	TGCGCCAGCAGCTTGGCCAAACTAGCGGCGAAACCAGATACGCAGTATTTT	CASSLAKLAAKPDTQYF
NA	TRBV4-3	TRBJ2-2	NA	TGCGCCAGCAGCCAAGGAGGCACCGGGGAGCTGTTTTTT	CASSQGGTGELFF
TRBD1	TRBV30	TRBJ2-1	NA	TGTGCCTGGAGTGTCTCCCGGGGACAGCTAAGCTCCTACAATGAGCAGTTCTTC	CAWSVSRGQLSSYNEQFF
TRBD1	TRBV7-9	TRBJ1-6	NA	TGTGCCAGCAGCCCTAGAGGACAGGGGGCGAGTTCACCCCTCCACTTT	CASSPRGQGASSPLHF
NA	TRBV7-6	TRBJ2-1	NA	TGTGCCAGCAGCATAGATTTGAGCTCCTACAATGAGCAGTTCTTC	CASSIDLSSYNEQFF